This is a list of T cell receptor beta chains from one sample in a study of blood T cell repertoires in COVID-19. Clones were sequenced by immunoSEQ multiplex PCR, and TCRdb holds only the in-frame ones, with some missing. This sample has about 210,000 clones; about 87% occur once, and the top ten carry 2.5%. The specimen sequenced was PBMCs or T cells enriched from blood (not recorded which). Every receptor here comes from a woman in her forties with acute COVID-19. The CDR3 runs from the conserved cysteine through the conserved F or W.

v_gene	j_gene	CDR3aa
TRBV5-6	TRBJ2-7	CASRQGTYEQYF
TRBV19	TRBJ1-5	CASSILSGSNQPQHF
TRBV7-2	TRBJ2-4	CASSPPSGRLPRVKNIQYF
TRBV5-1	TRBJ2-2	CASSLTGNTGELFF
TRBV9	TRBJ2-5	CASSVEGGDSETQYF
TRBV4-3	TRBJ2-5	CASSQDTGPGWGPQETQYF
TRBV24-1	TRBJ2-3	CATRQDRGTDTQYF
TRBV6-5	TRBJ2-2	CASTIEGGNTGELFF
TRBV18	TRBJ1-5	CASSGSGTGGQPQHF
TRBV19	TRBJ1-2	CASSIASTGLYGYTF
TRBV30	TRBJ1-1	CAWSVLGGTEAFF
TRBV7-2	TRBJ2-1	CASSFRLAGSAYNEQFF
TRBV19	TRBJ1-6	CASRSGASSYNSPLHF
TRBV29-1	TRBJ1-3	CSVTLQGGNTIYF
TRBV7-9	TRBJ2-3	CASRPGTGVPSTDTQYF